This T cell receptor (beta chain) was identified in a study of OX40 agonist ivuxolimab in advanced cancers. Assay: immunoSEQ multiplex PCR; the TCRdb copy retains only in-frame clones and omits some. Among about 76,000 clones, 70% to 90% were seen once, and the ten largest hold around 5.5%. CDR3 length: 14 amino acids. Deletions cut 0 bases from V and 3 bases from J, with 8 bases between. Germline V gene lookup returns CDR1 LGHNA and CDR2 YSLEER. Sequences were derived from CD4+ or CD8+ T cells sorted from blood, sampled in a trial of the OX40 agonist ivuxolimab. This chain connects TRBV4-3 to TRBJ1-2, with D tentatively TRBD1 (5 bases). The sequence came from an adult with an advanced solid tumor such as melanoma, head and neck, liver or kidney cancer. This CDR3 reads CASSQDPTDYGYTF. CDR3 nucleotides: TGCGCCAGCAGCCAAGATCCGACAGACTATGGCTACACCTTC.